These 9 T cell receptor beta chains were sequenced from one sample in a study of a mutant IDH1 vaccine in newly diagnosed glioma. Here immunoSEQ multiplex PCR was the method, and the copy in TCRdb shows in-frame clones only, minus some. The repertoire consists of roughly 32,000 clones, with about three quarters occurring once and the leading ten covering about 9.4%. As for time point: baseline, week 1 (first vaccination visit). Treatment defined: pre-vaccination baseline after standard-of-care therapy. Sample: peripheral blood mononuclear cells (PBMCs), taken from a glioma patient treated with radiotherapy, temozolomide or both. Receptors originate from a man in his forties or fifties with glioma. Some clones in this sample may be carry-over from other donors' samples.

This clone was observed a few times. The CDR3 region is CASSGPDLTGELFF. CDR3 bases: TGTGCCAGCAGCGGCCCAGACCTCACCGGGGAGCTGTTTTTT. The genes are TRBV11-2 and TRBJ2-2; D gene ambiguous. This CDR3 is built from 14 residues. Trimming pared 5 bases from V and 4 bases from J, leaving 11 bases between. Germline V gene data show CDR1 as SGHAT and CDR2 as FQNNGV.

The V and J genes are TRBV28 and TRBJ2-7; D remains unclear. Trimming stripped 8 bases from V and 0 bases from J, with 5 bases between. The CDR3 has 11 residues. The germline gives CDR1 MDHEN, CDR2 SYDVKM. The CDR3 loop is CASDSSYEQYF. The CDR3 nucleotides read TGTGCCAGCGATAGCTCCTACGAGCAGTACTTC.

This chain connects TRBV28 to TRBJ2-6, with 7 bases identical to TRBD2. Germline values: CDR1 MDHEN, CDR2 SYDVKM. The CDR3 length is 15 residues. The J segment lost 2 bases and the V segment lost 3 bases, leaving 1 base of the junction unmatched. CDR3 sequence reads: CASSLGGPGANVLTF. The CDR3 bases are TGTGCCAGCAGTTTGGGAGGGCCTGGGGCCAACGTCCTGACTTTC.

The gene calls are TRBV2 and TRBJ2-5; 16 bases are a match to TRBD2. Trimming cost V 0 bases and J 4 bases; bases outside gene matches: 11. Germline CDR1 and CDR2: SNHLY and FYNNEI. The CDR3 length is 20 residues. The CDR3 protein is CASSEAPPGLAGGPAETQYF. CDR3 DNA sequence: TGTGCCAGCAGTGAAGCCCCTCCGGGACTAGCGGGAGGGCCGGCAGAGACCCAGTACTTC.

This chain uses TRBV27 with TRBJ2-1, with a possible D match to TRBD2 (5 bases). This CDR3 is built from 13 residues. Germline V lookup: CDR1 MNHEY, CDR2 SMNVEV (reference sequence). Trimming pared 5 bases from V and 8 bases from J, leaving 13 bases between. CDR3 amino acids: CASSPRGWHEQFF. CDR3 sequence (DNA): TGTGCCAGCAGTCCCCGGGGTTGGCATGAGCAGTTCTTC.

CDR3 protein: CASSLMGGRLEQYF. CDR3 bases: TGTGCCAGCAGCTTGATGGGGGGTCGACTCGAGCAGTACTTC. The V gene is TRBV5-4, the J gene TRBJ2-7, with D possibly matching TRBD2 (6 bases). The CDR3 loop spans 14 amino acids. The V end lost 1 base, the J end lost 6 bases, and 14 bases lay between the germline ends. Looked up from germline, CDR1 is SGHNT and CDR2 is YYREEE (reference sequence).

CDR3 bases: TGTGCCAGCAACAGGGACGTCAAATACGAGCAGTACTTC. This sequence encodes CASNRDVKYEQYF. The genes are TRBV6-1 and TRBJ2-7; D is possibly TRBD1 (6 bases). CDR1 is MNHNS and CDR2 is SASEGT in the germline V gene. The CDR3 covers 13 residues. The V end was cut by 7 bases, the J end by 4 bases, with 14 bases between.

The chain couples TRBV2 to TRBJ1-2; the D is unclear. CDR3 size: 14 residues. CDR1 and CDR2 from the germline V gene are SNHLY and FYNNEI. V dropped 3 bases and J dropped 3 bases, with 11 bases sitting between them. The CDR3 reads CASSDRGNDYGYTF. DNA of the CDR3: TGTGCCAGCAGTGACCGAGGGAACGACTATGGCTACACCTTC.

The rearrangement links TRBV5-1 to TRBJ2-2; 9 nucleotides agree with TRBD1. After removal of 4 bases from V and 4 bases from J, the junction contained 5 bases not matched to a gene. Germline V gives CDR1 SGHRS, CDR2 YFSETQ. The CDR3 covers 15 residues. CDR3 region: CASSTQGARTGELFF. CDR3 DNA: TGCGCCAGCAGCACACAGGGGGCGCGCACCGGGGAGCTGTTTTTT.